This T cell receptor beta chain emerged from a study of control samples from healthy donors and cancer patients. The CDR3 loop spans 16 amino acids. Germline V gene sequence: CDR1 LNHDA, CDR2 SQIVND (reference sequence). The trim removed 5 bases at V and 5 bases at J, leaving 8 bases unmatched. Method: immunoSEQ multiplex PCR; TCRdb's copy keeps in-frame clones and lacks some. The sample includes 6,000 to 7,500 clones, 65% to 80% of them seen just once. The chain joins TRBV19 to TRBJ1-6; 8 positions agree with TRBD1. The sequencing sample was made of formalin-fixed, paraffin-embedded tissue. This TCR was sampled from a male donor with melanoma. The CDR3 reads CASSSGGTGNNSPLHF. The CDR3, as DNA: TGTGCCAGTAGTTCAGGGGGGACAGGCAATAATTCACCCCTCCACTTT.